One sample yielded the 15 T cell receptor beta chains listed below, sequenced in a study of blood T cells in healthy people across ages. For the second PCR, which ran for 7 to 11 cycles, a sample-barcoded 5' primer and a J-beta primer mix were used. TCRdb passed the 5' RACE reads through MiXCR, listing each CDR3 protein once. The sample records about 1.4 million distinct CDR3 sequences, 45% to 70% being singletons. The sample comprised blood. Receptors were obtained from a young man in good health.

The table lists this clonotype with a few counts. J is TRBJ2-7 and V is TRBV5-1, with D hard to call. The V end lost 4 bases, the J end lost 0 bases, and 20 bases lay between the germline ends. The CDR3 has 17 amino acids. In germline, CDR1 is SGHRS, CDR2 YFSETQ. Here the CDR3 DNA reads TGCGCCAGCAGCAACCCATCCGGGCAGGCCTTCTCCTACGAGCAGTACTTC. Residues: CASSNPSGQAFSYEQYF.

The rearrangement links TRBV14 to TRBJ2-1; the match to TRBD2 covers 11 bases. Germline V CDR1 and CDR2: SGHDN, FVKESK. Germline trimming cut 4 bases from V and 9 bases from J; bases unmatched to any gene: 8. The CDR3 length is 15 residues. CDR3: CASSRGLAGVFEQFF. DNA of the CDR3: TGTGCCAGCAGCCGAGGACTAGCGGGCGTCTTTGAGCAGTTCTTC.

This chain joins TRBV7-6 and TRBJ1-2; D call uncertain. Trimming pared 5 bases from V and 4 bases from J, leaving 11 bases between. This CDR3 has 13 residues. CDR1 is SGHVS, CDR2 FNYEAQ, per germline. The CDR3 spells CASSPRSFYGYTF. The CDR3 coding sequence is TGTGCCAGCAGCCCAAGATCCTTCTATGGCTACACCTTC.

This rearrangement joins TRBV6-5 to TRBJ2-5; D assignment may be TRBD1 or TRBD2 (6 bases each). V shed 5 bases and J shed 1 base, with 14 bases lying between them. In germline, CDR1 is MNHEY, CDR2 SVGAGI. This CDR3 contains 15 residues. The CDR3, as DNA: TGTGCCAGCAGTCCGGGGGCGGGGCCCCAAGAGACCCAGTACTTC. Translated: CASSPGAGPQETQYF.

This clonotype appeared a few times. The chain has TRBV20-1 and TRBJ2-7; 10 bases map to TRBD2. J was trimmed by 4 bases and V by 0 bases; bases with no gene match: 6. The germline V gene has CDR1 DFQATT and CDR2 SNEGSKA (reference sequence). CDR3 size: 15 residues. This CDR3 is CSAREASSGSYEQYF. CDR3 nucleotide sequence: TGCAGTGCTAGAGAGGCTTCTAGCGGGAGTTACGAGCAGTACTTC.

The V and J genes are TRBV7-2 and TRBJ1-2; 7 positions agree with TRBD1. Germline assignment: CDR1 SGHTA and CDR2 FQGNSA. This CDR3 spans 14 amino acids. The J segment lost 7 bases and the V segment lost 2 bases, leaving 7 bases of the junction unmatched. The CDR3 region has the DNA TGTGCCAGCAGCTTATCCGGGACAGTCTCTGGCTACACCTTC. Its protein is CASSLSGTVSGYTF.

A few counts support this clonotype. This chain uses TRBV29-1 with TRBJ1-2; no definite D call. V lost 2 bases and J 4 bases, leaving 11 bases between the germline ends. The CDR3 length is 13 residues. Germline V gene lookup returns CDR1 SQVTM and CDR2 ANQGSEA. CDR3 nucleotide sequence: TGCAGCGTTGAACTGGGAGGACTCTATGGCTACACCTTC. It translates to CSVELGGLYGYTF. Looking up the rest from reference TRBV29-1 and TRBJ1-2 gives the full variable domain: SAVISQKPSRDICQRGTSLTIQCQVDSQVTMMFWYRQQPGQSLTLIATANQGSEATYESGFVIDKFPISRPNLTFSTLTVSNMSPEDSSIYLCSVELGGLYGYTFGSGTRLTVV.

The genes are TRBV11-2 and TRBJ1-4, with TRBD1 identical over 10 bases. The CDR3 loop spans 15 amino acids. In germline, CDR1 is SGHAT, CDR2 FQNNGV. The ends lost 1 base at V and 8 bases at J; junction bases unmatched: 4. CDR3 bases: TGTGCCAGCAGCTTAGTCGGGACAGGGGACGAAAAACTGTTTTTT. This encodes CASSLVGTGDEKLFF.

The gene calls are TRBV4-3 and TRBJ2-5; TRBD2 matches 12 bases. Germline-derived CDR1 and CDR2 are LGHNA and YSLEER. With V trimmed by 0 bases and J by 3 bases, 5 bases remained unmatched. This CDR3 is built from 17 residues. The CDR3 spells CASSQDLLAGGEETQYF. DNA for the CDR3: TGCGCCAGCAGCCAAGATTTACTAGCGGGGGGCGAAGAGACCCAGTACTTC.

V is TRBV29-1 and J is TRBJ2-1; no clear D gene. The tail of the sequence fits TRBJ2-7 better, so the J call may be wrong. The CDR3 has 14 residues. Germline V gene data show CDR1 as SQVTM and CDR2 as ANQGSEA. For the CDR3, the DNA is TGCAGCGTTGAATTGTGGACCTCCTACAATGAGCAGTACTTC. Translating gives CSVELWTSYNEQYF.

This clonotype showed up just a few times. V is TRBV6-4 and J is TRBJ2-1; TRBD1 agrees at 8 bases. The CDR3 is made up of 14 amino acids. Germline CDR1 is MRHNA and CDR2 is SNTAGT. V lost 5 bases and J lost 7; bases outside the gene matches: 7. CDR3 in DNA: TGTGCCAGCAGTTCAGACAGGGGAAGTAATGAGCAGTTCTTC. Protein product: CASSSDRGSNEQFF.

V gene TRBV29-1 combines with J gene TRBJ1-4; perhaps TRBD1 as D (5 bases). CDR1 is SQVTM, CDR2 ANQGSEA, per germline. V shed 5 bases and J shed 8 bases, with 15 bases lying between them. CDR3 length equals 13 residues. CDR3 sequence: CSVSGTSEEKLFF. The CDR3, as DNA: TGCAGCGTTTCCGGGACGTCCGAGGAAAAACTGTTTTTT.

This clonotype was recorded a few times. The CDR3 sequence is CAIRRDSLDTEAFF. The CDR3 DNA follows: TGTGCCATCAGGCGGGACTCGCTGGACACTGAAGCTTTCTTT. V is TRBV10-3 and J is TRBJ1-1, with D possibly matching TRBD1 (5 bases). Germline V gives CDR1 ENHRY, CDR2 SYGVKD. The CDR3 covers 14 residues. With 6 bases removed from V and 3 bases from J, the gap between germline ends came to 14 bases.

CDR3: CASSLGQGGEAFF. The CDR3 nucleotides read TGTGCCAGCAGTTTGGGACAGGGGGGTGAAGCTTTCTTT. The chain uses TRBV27 and TRBJ1-1; 11 nucleotides agree with TRBD1. Germline lookup yields CDR1 MNHEY and CDR2 SMNVEV (reference sequence). The CDR3 covers 13 residues. Losses at the gene ends were 3 bases for V and 7 bases for J; bases not matched to a gene: 1.

V gene TRBV27 combines with J gene TRBJ1-6; D is undetermined. V was trimmed by 4 bases and J by 8 bases, leaving 21 bases between them. This CDR3 is 17 amino acids long. CDR1 and CDR2 from the germline V gene are MNHEY and SMNVEV (reference sequence). The CDR3 loop reads CASSSPVPTERYSPLHF. The CDR3 DNA reads TGTGCCAGCAGTTCACCGGTACCCACGGAACGTTATTCACCCCTCCACTTT.